These T cell receptor beta chains were read from a single sample in a study of blood T cell repertoires in COVID-19. Generated by immunoSEQ multiplex PCR, the TCRdb table keeps only in-frame clones and is missing some. The top ten clones hold roughly 2.5% of a sample with 250,000 or so clones, about nine tenths of them seen once. The sequencing sample was made of peripheral blood. The receptors were gathered from an older woman with acute or convalescent COVID-19. CDR3s include the opening cysteine and the closing phenylalanine or tryptophan. A D gene is named only where the DNA matches it firmly. The listing skips clone size in some rows; elsewhere it reads once, few, many or a size class.

v_gene: TRBV6-5
abundance: .
j_gene: TRBJ2-7
d_gene: TRBD1
CDR3aa: CASTRDRSIYEQYF
CDR3nt: TGTGCCAGCACTCGGGACAGGTCAATCTACGAGCAGTACTTC

v_gene: TRBV2
abundance: .
j_gene: TRBJ2-3
d_gene: TRBD2
CDR3aa: CASSTSGRTDTQYF
CDR3nt: TGTGCCAGCAGTACTAGCGGCCGCACAGATACGCAGTATTTT

v_gene: TRBV27
abundance: .
j_gene: TRBJ2-7
d_gene: TRBD2
CDR3aa: CASSSGTGGLAAYEQYF
CDR3nt: TGTGCCAGCAGTTCGGGAACCGGGGGACTAGCAGCGTACGAGCAGTACTTC

v_gene: TRBV7-2
abundance: .
j_gene: TRBJ2-7
d_gene: .
CDR3aa: CASSSQGYEQYF
CDR3nt: TGTGCCAGCAGCTCCCAGGGATACGAGCAGTACTTC

v_gene: TRBV15
abundance: .
j_gene: TRBJ1-2
d_gene: .
CDR3aa: CATSGQHFYGYTF
CDR3nt: TGTGCCACCAGCGGACAGCATTTTTATGGCTACACCTTC

v_gene: TRBV5-4
abundance: .
j_gene: TRBJ1-4
d_gene: .
CDR3aa: CASSLDGRTNEKLFF
CDR3nt: TGTGCCAGCAGCTTGGATGGGAGGACCAATGAAAAACTGTTTTTT

v_gene: TRBV7-2
abundance: .
j_gene: TRBJ2-3
d_gene: TRBD1
CDR3aa: CASSLRTGLADTQYF
CDR3nt: TGTGCCAGCAGCCTACGGACAGGGTTGGCAGATACGCAGTATTTT

v_gene: TRBV10-1
abundance: .
j_gene: TRBJ1-1
d_gene: TRBD1
CDR3aa: CASRLNRGEGTEAFF
CDR3nt: TGCGCCAGCAGACTCAACAGGGGAGAAGGCACTGAAGCTTTCTTT

v_gene: TRBV6-5
abundance: .
j_gene: TRBJ1-6
d_gene: TRBD1
CDR3aa: CASSYGLDRPNSPLHF
CDR3nt: TGTGCCAGCAGTTATGGCTTGGACAGGCCTAATTCACCCCTCCACTTT

v_gene: TRBV2
abundance: .
j_gene: TRBJ1-5
d_gene: .
CDR3aa: CASSELGGDQPQHF
CDR3nt: TGTGCCAGCAGTGAGCTAGGGGGAGATCAGCCCCAGCATTTT

v_gene: TRBV5-4
abundance: few
j_gene: TRBJ1-6
d_gene: .
CDR3aa: CASSSLGSASYNSPLHF
CDR3nt: TGTGCCAGCAGCTCCTTGGGGAGTGCCTCCTATAATTCACCCCTCCACTTT

v_gene: TRBV5-1
abundance: few
j_gene: TRBJ1-5
d_gene: .
CDR3aa: CASSLGQGDQPQHF
CDR3nt: TGCGCCAGCAGCTTGGGCCAGGGCGATCAGCCCCAGCATTTT

v_gene: TRBV5-1
abundance: .
j_gene: TRBJ1-1
d_gene: TRBD1
CDR3aa: CASSLGTGNTEAFF
CDR3nt: TGCGCCAGCAGCTTGGGGACAGGGAACACTGAAGCTTTCTTT

v_gene: TRBV15
abundance: .
j_gene: TRBJ2-7
d_gene: TRBD2
CDR3aa: CATSRGGGLSPIYEQYF
CDR3nt: TGTGCCACCAGCAGAGGTGGGGGACTATCTCCAATCTACGAGCAGTACTTC

v_gene: TRBV6-1
abundance: .
j_gene: TRBJ1-5
d_gene: .
CDR3aa: CASSAKNPHRVYSNQPQHF
CDR3nt: TGTGCCAGCAGTGCTAAAAACCCGCACAGGGTGTATAGCAATCAGCCCCAGCATTTT

v_gene: TRBV10-3
abundance: .
j_gene: TRBJ1-2
d_gene: TRBD1
CDR3aa: CAIRSRTGGDYGYTF
CDR3nt: TGTGCCATCAGATCAAGGACAGGGGGGGACTATGGCTACACCTTC

v_gene: TRBV19
abundance: .
j_gene: TRBJ1-5
d_gene: .
CDR3aa: CASSGGGTPQHF
CDR3nt: TGTGCCAGTAGTGGGGGGGGGACTCCCCAGCATTTT

v_gene: TRBV27
abundance: .
j_gene: TRBJ1-5
d_gene: TRBD1
CDR3aa: CASRRQGYSNQPQHF
CDR3nt: TGTGCCAGCAGACGACAGGGGTATAGCAATCAGCCCCAGCATTTT

v_gene: TRBV2
abundance: .
j_gene: TRBJ1-1
d_gene: .
CDR3aa: CASRTRSAVRAFF
CDR3nt: TGTGCCAGCAGAACGAGATCCGCCGTTAGAGCTTTCTTT

v_gene: TRBV7-9
abundance: .
j_gene: TRBJ1-5
d_gene: .
CDR3aa: CASQGAGYNQPQHF
CDR3nt: TGTGCCTCACAAGGTGCAGGGTACAATCAGCCCCAGCATTTT

v_gene: TRBV7-2
abundance: .
j_gene: TRBJ1-6
d_gene: .
CDR3aa: CASSPPPLNSSPLHF
CDR3nt: TGTGCCAGCAGCCCTCCGCCCCTAAATTCTTCACCCCTCCACTTT

v_gene: TRBV7-3
abundance: .
j_gene: TRBJ2-3
d_gene: .
CDR3aa: CASSSVGGVGADTQYF
CDR3nt: TGTGCCAGCAGCTCAGTAGGGGGTGTTGGCGCAGATACGCAGTATTTT

v_gene: TRBV27
abundance: once
j_gene: TRBJ1-6
d_gene: .
CDR3aa: CASSLGAGHSPLHF
CDR3nt: TGTGCCAGCAGTTTAGGGGCAGGGCATTCACCCCTCCACTTT

v_gene: TRBV5-4
abundance: .
j_gene: TRBJ1-1
d_gene: TRBD1
CDR3aa: CASSSSRDRGRNTEAFF
CDR3nt: TGTGCCAGCAGCTCTTCCCGGGACAGGGGGCGGAACACTGAAGCTTTCTTT

v_gene: TRBV19
abundance: .
j_gene: TRBJ2-4
d_gene: TRBD2
CDR3aa: CASSTQGLAGGSAKNIQYF
CDR3nt: TGTGCCAGTAGTACCCAGGGACTAGCGGGGGGGTCAGCCAAAAACATTCAGTACTTC